Below are 21 T cell receptor beta chains sequenced from a single sample in a study of T cells after yellow fever vaccination. TCRdb redid the calling of the 5' RACE reads with MiXCR, one entry per CDR3 protein. The sample has almost 600,000 distinct CDR3 sequences, around an eighth seen once. The sequences come from PBMCs, collected on the day of the yellow fever booster vaccination. Receptors were obtained from a young man who received the YFV17D yellow fever vaccine.

This clonotype was counted only a few times. This chain uses TRBV2 with TRBJ1-2; tentatively, D is TRBD1 (5 bases). V gave up 8 bases and J gave up 8 bases, with 15 bases separating them. The CDR3 contains 12 residues. Looked up from germline, CDR1 is SNHLY and CDR2 is FYNNEI. CDR3 in DNA: TGTGCCAGCCTCTCCGGGACGTCCGGCTACACCTTC. This codes for CASLSGTSGYTF. Full variable domain (remainder filled in from reference TRBV2 and TRBJ1-2): EPEVTQTPSHQVTQMGQEVILRCVPISNHLYFYWYRQILGQKVEFLVSFYNNEISEKSEIFDDQFSVERPDGSNFTLKIRSTKLEDSAMYFCASLSGTSGYTFGSGTRLTVV.

The chain's CDR3 is CASISGEGAYNEQFF. CDR3 sequence (DNA): TGCGCCAGCATTTCGGGAGAGGGCGCCTACAATGAGCAGTTCTTC. The V and J genes are TRBV5-1 and TRBJ2-1; possibly TRBD2 for D (6 bases). Germline lookup yields CDR1 SGHRS and CDR2 YFSETQ. Trimming left V 6 bases short and J 2 bases short, with 15 bases between. The CDR3 loop spans 15 amino acids.

The V gene is TRBV3-1, the J gene TRBJ2-5, with TRBD1 matching 7 bases. CDR1 is LGHDT and CDR2 is YNNKEL in the germline V gene (reference sequence). The trim removed 4 bases at V and 4 bases at J, leaving 9 bases unmatched. This CDR3 contains 15 residues. The CDR3 bases are TGTGCCAGCAGCCCCACAGGGGTATCGGGAGAGACCCAGTACTTC. It yields the protein CASSPTGVSGETQYF.

This clonotype was recorded at least ten times. The CDR3 DNA follows: TGCGCCAGCAAGCTAGCGGGAACTGAGACCCAGTACTTC. Translated, it gives CASKLAGTETQYF. J is TRBJ2-5 and V is TRBV5-1, with TRBD2 matching 9 bases. Germline V CDR1 and CDR2: SGHRS, YFSETQ. The CDR3 spans 13 residues. V lost 6 bases and J lost 5; bases outside the gene matches: 5.

The DNA for the CDR3 is TGTGCCAGCAACCTCCCGGTGGAGGTGGAGAGAACTGAAGCTTTCTTT. Translating it yields CASNLPVEVERTEAFF. The gene calls are TRBV2 and TRBJ1-1; D is ambiguous. Per germline, CDR1 SNHLY and CDR2 FYNNEI. The CDR3 loop spans 16 amino acids. Trimming removed 7 bases from V and 5 bases from J, with 23 bases in between.

This clonotype has a handful of counts. The chain joins TRBV5-1 to TRBJ2-7, with TRBD1 matching 7 bases. The CDR3 is 14 residues long. With V trimmed by 2 bases and J by 3 bases, 5 bases remained unmatched. CDR1 and CDR2 from the germline V gene are SGHRS and YFSETQ. CDR3 sequence (DNA): TGCGCCAGCAGCTTAAAGGGACAGAGCTACGAGCAGTACTTC. Its translation is CASSLKGQSYEQYF.

This clonotype has a handful of counts. The chain recombines TRBV20-1 with TRBJ2-1, with 7 bases aligning to TRBD2. The CDR3 totals 15 residues. Germline V gene lookup returns CDR1 DFQATT and CDR2 SNEGSKA (reference sequence). CDR3 protein: CSLASGKSGGNEQFF. CDR3 bases: TGCTCACTTGCAAGCGGGAAATCCGGGGGCAATGAGCAGTTCTTC.

The rearrangement links TRBV7-9 to TRBJ1-1, with D possibly TRBD1 on 6 matching bases. Germline values: CDR1 SEHNR, CDR2 FQNEAQ (reference sequence). The germline V and J ends were trimmed by 4 bases and 7 bases, with 16 bases remaining between them. The CDR3 has 14 residues. The CDR3 sequence: CASSSRTALLEAFF. The CDR3, as DNA: TGTGCCAGCAGCTCGCGGACAGCACTGCTTGAAGCTTTCTTT.

The V gene is TRBV7-3, the J gene TRBJ2-1; either TRBD1 or TRBD2 may supply D (6 bases each). The CDR3 is made up of 16 amino acids. V lost 4 bases and J lost 8, with 21 bases in between. The V gene's germline CDR1 is SGHTA and CDR2 FQGTGA. Here the CDR3 reads CASSWRGFEPFDEQFF. Here the CDR3 DNA reads TGTGCCAGCAGCTGGAGGGGGTTCGAACCCTTTGATGAGCAGTTCTTC. Using reference TRBV7-3 and TRBJ2-1 for the parts outside the CDR3, the full variable domain is GAGVSQTPSNKVTEKGKYVELRCDPISGHTALYWYRQSLGQGPEFLIYFQGTGAADDSGLPNDRFFAVRPEGSVSTLKIQRTERGDSAVYLCASSWRGFEPFDEQFFGPGTRLTVL.

The sample holds a few counts of this clonotype. This chain links TRBV6-6 with TRBJ2-1; D is undetermined. The germline V gene encodes CDR1 MNHNY and CDR2 SVGAGI (reference sequence). The CDR3 is 10 residues long. The CDR3 region is CATTETQQFF. The CDR3 DNA reads as TGTGCTACAACGGAGACACAGCAGTTCTTC.

The rearrangement links TRBV29-1 to TRBJ2-7; 10 bases match TRBD1. V lost 5 bases and J lost 6; bases outside the gene matches: 7. CDR3 length: 13 amino acids. CDR1 is SQVTM and CDR2 is ANQGSEA in the germline V gene. CDR3 DNA: TGCAGCGTTATTGGGACAGGGGTTGGCGAGCAGTACTTC. This encodes CSVIGTGVGEQYF.

The CDR3 sequence is CASSITGTFTYEQYF. In nucleotides, the CDR3 is TGTGCCAGCAGTATTACAGGGACCTTTACCTACGAGCAGTACTTC. J is TRBJ2-7 and V is TRBV12-3 or TRBV12-4; tentatively, D is TRBD1 (6 bases). The CDR3 contains 15 residues. Trimming removed 5 bases from V and 2 bases from J, with 16 bases in between.

This clonotype was observed a few times. V usage is TRBV20-1 and J usage is TRBJ2-1; D gene uncertain. Per the germline V gene, CDR1 is DFQATT and CDR2 is SNEGSKA (reference sequence). V lost 4 bases and J lost 8, with 15 bases in between. The CDR3 sequence is 13 residues long. For the CDR3, the DNA is TGCAGTGCTACCCGCAATTCCATCGATGAGCAGTTCTTC. This translates into CSATRNSIDEQFF.

This clonotype was observed a handful of times. The gene calls are TRBV12-5 and TRBJ2-1; D gene unclear. Germline CDR1 is LGHNT and CDR2 is FRNRAP. Trimming stripped 8 bases from V and 4 bases from J, with 18 bases between. The CDR3 sequence is 15 residues long. The CDR3 here is CASSKHSQEYNEQFF. The CDR3 DNA reads as TGTGCTAGTTCTAAACACAGCCAAGAATACAATGAGCAGTTCTTC.

This clonotype has just a few counts. This chain connects TRBV12-2 to TRBJ2-3; TRBD2 is the table's D call, not checked against the DNA. TRBV12-2 is a pseudogene locus. This CDR3 contains 15 residues. This CDR3 is CASRPGTSPADTQYF. The DNA for the CDR3 is TGTGCAAGTCGCCCCGGGACTAGCCCCGCAGATACGCAGTATTTT.

V is TRBV28 and J is TRBJ1-2; no definite D call. The CDR3 loop spans 12 amino acids. Trimming left V 5 bases short and J 7 bases short, with 11 bases between. Germline CDR1 and CDR2: MDHEN and SYDVKM. The DNA of the CDR3 is TGTGCCAGCAGTCCACAGCGATCTGGCTACACCTTC. Translation: CASSPQRSGYTF.

The chain recombines TRBV5-6 with TRBJ2-2, with unresolved D. This CDR3 is 15 amino acids long. The V end was cut by 0 bases, the J end by 4 bases, with 10 bases between. Germline V gene sequence: CDR1 SGHDT, CDR2 YYEEEE. The CDR3 region is CASSLGQYLTGELFF. In nucleotides, the CDR3 is TGTGCCAGCAGCTTGGGGCAGTACCTCACCGGGGAGCTGTTTTTT. The full variable domain, with the rest looked up from reference TRBV5-6 and TRBJ2-2, is DAGVTQSPTHLIKTRGQQVTLRCSPKSGHDTVSWYQQALGQGPQFIFQYYEEEERQRGNFPDRFSGHQFPNYSSELNVNALLLGDSALYLCASSLGQYLTGELFFGEGSRLTVL.

This clonotype was counted only a few times. The V call is TRBV20-1, the J call TRBJ2-1, with 11 nucleotides matching TRBD1. This CDR3 has 14 amino acids. The V gene end was trimmed by 4 bases and the J gene end by 9 bases; junction bases not matched to a gene: 8. Germline V gene sequence: CDR1 DFQATT, CDR2 SNEGSKA (reference sequence). In DNA form, the CDR3 reads TGCAGTGCTACCCAGGGACAGGGGGAAGGTGAGCAGTTCTTC. Translated: CSATQGQGEGEQFF.

This clonotype was counted a few times. The CDR3: CASSLEGGRAHNEQFF. The CDR3 bases are TGTGCCAGCAGCTTAGAAGGCGGGAGGGCCCACAATGAGCAGTTCTTC. The chain couples TRBV7-2 to TRBJ2-1; 9 nucleotides match TRBD2. This CDR3 is built from 16 residues. V shed 1 base, J shed 5 bases, and the junction held 6 bases outside the gene matches. Germline V gene data show CDR1 as SGHTA and CDR2 as FQGNSA.

The rearrangement joins TRBV29-1 to TRBJ2-1; D ambiguous. Trimming cost V 4 bases and J 2 bases, with 9 bases left between them. The CDR3 consists of 13 residues. CDR1 is SQVTM, CDR2 ANQGSEA, per germline. The CDR3 protein is CSVGVGAYNEQFF. CDR3 nucleotide sequence: TGCAGCGTTGGGGTCGGAGCCTACAATGAGCAGTTCTTC.

The V call is TRBV5-1, the J call TRBJ2-1, with D possibly TRBD1 on 6 matching bases. Germline V gives CDR1 SGHRS, CDR2 YFSETQ. The CDR3 extends over 16 amino acids. The V and J ends lost 4 bases and 5 bases respectively, with 19 bases between them. This CDR3 reads CASSQYRAGADNEQFF. For the CDR3, the DNA is TGCGCCAGCAGCCAGTACCGGGCAGGGGCGGACAATGAGCAGTTCTTC.